These T cell receptor beta chains were read from a single sample in a study of T cells after yellow fever vaccination. MiXCR was run by TCRdb on the 5' RACE reads, yielding one entry per CDR3 protein. This sample yields 500,000 to 650,000 distinct CDR3 sequences, of which around a sixth are seen a single time; around 15% belongs to the top ten. The sample in question was PBMCs, obtained 4 to 6 days after the first yellow fever vaccination. Source of these receptors: a young man who received the YFV17D yellow fever vaccine. Both conserved end residues are part of each CDR3. Each record gives: V gene, J gene, D gene, clone size, CDR3 length, CDR3 protein, CDR3 DNA. A D gene is named only where the DNA matches it firmly. Expanded clones are given a class, and other clones once, few, many or no size at all.

V: TRBV7-8; J: TRBJ1-1; D: .; size: .; length: 14; CDR3: CASSFRVPETEAFF; DNA: TGTGCCAGCAGCTTTAGGGTTCCGGAGACTGAAGCTTTCTTT
V: TRBV5-1; J: TRBJ2-5; D: .; size: .; length: 16; CDR3: CASSYTGPSFQETQYF; DNA: TGCGCCAGCAGCTATACAGGGCCGTCCTTCCAAGAGACCCAGTACTTC
V: TRBV4-3; J: TRBJ2-1; D: TRBD1; size: .; length: 17; CDR3: CASSQDLGTGSYNEQFF; DNA: TGCGCCAGCAGCCAAGATTTAGGGACAGGCTCCTACAATGAGCAGTTCTTC
V: TRBV7-9; J: TRBJ2-2; D: .; size: few; length: 16; CDR3: CASTHPVAPNTGELFF; DNA: TGTGCCAGCACCCACCCGGTTGCTCCGAACACCGGGGAGCTGTTTTTT
V: TRBV28; J: TRBJ1-4; D: TRBD1; size: .; length: 12; CDR3: CATQQGNEKLFF; DNA: TGTGCCACCCAACAGGGGAACGAAAAACTGTTTTTT
V: TRBV10-3; J: TRBJ2-1; D: TRBD2; size: .; length: 17; CDR3: CASQTPGERGGDNEQFF; DNA: TGTGCCTCCCAGACCCCAGGAGAGCGGGGGGGTGACAATGAGCAGTTCTTC
V: TRBV12-3/TRBV12-4; J: TRBJ2-3; D: .; size: .; length: 13; CDR3: CASSPRYTDTQYF; DNA: TGTGCCAGCAGTCCCCGGTACACAGATACGCAGTATTTT
V: TRBV3-1; J: TRBJ1-1; D: TRBD1; size: .; length: 18; CDR3: CASSQDNTRQGARTEAFF; DNA: TGTGCCAGCAGCCAAGACAACACTCGCCAGGGGGCGCGTACTGAAGCTTTCTTT
V: TRBV5-1; J: TRBJ1-1; D: .; size: few; length: 15; CDR3: CASSLGVRLNTEAFF; DNA: TGCGCCAGCAGCTTGGGGGTCAGGCTGAACACTGAAGCTTTCTTT
V: TRBV6-2/TRBV6-3; J: TRBJ2-5; D: .; size: once; length: 13; CDR3: CASSYGAEETQYF; DNA: TGTGCCAGCAGCTACGGGGCTGAAGAGACCCAGTACTTC
V: TRBV5-4; J: TRBJ2-6; D: .; size: .; length: 16; CDR3: CASSLYGGTGANVLTF; DNA: TGTGCCAGCAGCTTGTATGGGGGAACAGGGGCCAACGTCCTGACTTTC
V: TRBV4-3; J: TRBJ1-2; D: .; size: .; length: 15; CDR3: CASSQAPTTMSGYTF; DNA: TGCGCCAGCAGCCAAGCCCCAACCACAATGAGTGGCTACACCTTC
V: TRBV25-1; J: TRBJ1-2; D: TRBD1; size: few; length: 14; CDR3: CASSAGTGLGGYTF; DNA: TGTGCCAGCAGTGCCGGGACAGGGCTAGGGGGCTACACCTTC
V: TRBV19; J: TRBJ2-1; D: .; size: .; length: 12; CDR3: CATGTSGNEQFF; DNA: TGTGCAACCGGGACCTCCGGCAATGAGCAGTTCTTC
V: TRBV7-9; J: TRBJ2-1; D: .; size: few; length: 16; CDR3: CASSLPRGWVYNEQFF; DNA: TGTGCCAGCAGCTTACCTCGAGGTTGGGTCTACAATGAGCAGTTCTTC
V: TRBV9; J: TRBJ2-3; D: .; size: .; length: 15; CDR3: CASSVVGSWEDTQYF; DNA: TGTGCCAGCAGCGTAGTAGGGAGCTGGGAAGATACGCAGTATTTT
V: TRBV5-1; J: TRBJ1-6; D: .; size: few; length: 13; CDR3: CASSFKDSTPLHF; DNA: TGCGCCAGCAGCTTTAAGGATAGTACACCCCTCCACTTT
V: TRBV7-2; J: TRBJ2-1; D: .; size: .; length: 14; CDR3: CASSFPGGLHEQFF; DNA: TGTGCCAGCAGCTTTCCAGGCGGGCTCCATGAGCAGTTCTTC
V: TRBV29-1; J: TRBJ1-1; D: .; size: few; length: 14; CDR3: CSVEARGGRTEAFF; DNA: TGCAGCGTTGAAGCCCGGGGAGGGAGGACTGAAGCTTTCTTT
V: TRBV7-2; J: TRBJ2-5; D: .; size: .; length: 14; CDR3: CASSPAGIQETQYF; DNA: TGTGCCAGCAGCCCAGCCGGGATACAAGAGACCCAGTACTTC
V: TRBV4-1; J: TRBJ2-3; D: TRBD2; size: .; length: 16; CDR3: CASSQGVTSGPDTQYF; DNA: TGCGCCAGCAGCCAGGGGGTGACTAGCGGGCCAGATACGCAGTATTTT
V: TRBV7-9; J: TRBJ2-2; D: .; size: many; length: 13; CDR3: CASSAQGFGELFF; DNA: TGTGCCAGCAGCGCACAGGGTTTTGGGGAGCTGTTTTTT
V: TRBV12-3/TRBV12-4; J: TRBJ1-5; D: .; size: few; length: 15; CDR3: CASSFGGVSNQPQHF; DNA: TGTGCCAGCAGTTTTGGCGGAGTTAGCAATCAGCCCCAGCATTTT
V: TRBV4-2; J: TRBJ2-7; D: TRBD1; size: few; length: 14; CDR3: CASSQEGQPYEQYF; DNA: TGTGCCAGCAGCCAAGAGGGACAGCCCTACGAGCAGTACTTC
V: TRBV5-1; J: TRBJ2-3; D: .; size: many; length: 17; CDR3: CASSLAQRTDHTDTQYF; DNA: TGCGCCAGCAGCTTGGCCCAACGGACAGATCACACAGATACGCAGTATTTT
V: TRBV9; J: TRBJ2-2; D: .; size: few; length: 14; CDR3: CASSVVPDTGELFF; DNA: TGTGCCAGCAGCGTAGTACCGGACACCGGGGAGCTGTTTTTT
V: TRBV4-1; J: TRBJ1-4; D: TRBD1; size: few; length: 15; CDR3: CASSSGQGLGEKLFF; DNA: TGCGCCAGCAGCTCCGGACAGGGATTGGGGGAAAAACTGTTTTTT
V: TRBV6-5; J: TRBJ1-2; D: .; size: .; length: 14; CDR3: CASSYSGQSYGYTF; DNA: TGTGCCAGCAGTTACTCGGGGCAGTCCTATGGCTACACCTTC
V: TRBV20-1; J: TRBJ1-4; D: TRBD1; size: .; length: 17; CDR3: CSARGGGQGATNEKLFF; DNA: TGCAGTGCTAGAGGCGGAGGACAGGGGGCAACTAATGAAAAACTGTTTTTT
V: TRBV20-1; J: TRBJ2-1; D: .; size: few; length: 16; CDR3: CSARDQGSPWYNEQFF; DNA: TGCAGTGCTAGAGATCAGGGCAGCCCCTGGTACAATGAGCAGTTCTTC
V: TRBV20-1; J: TRBJ1-1; D: .; size: .; length: 14; CDR3: CSARQGPLLPEAFF; DNA: TGCAGTGCTAGACAGGGGCCTCTCCTACCTGAAGCTTTCTTT
V: TRBV4-3; J: TRBJ2-6; D: .; size: many; length: 14; CDR3: CASSQGARANVLTF; DNA: TGCGCCAGCAGCCAGGGGGCCAGGGCCAACGTCCTGACTTTC
V: TRBV5-1; J: TRBJ2-7; D: .; size: few; length: 13; CDR3: CASSRGQLYEQYF; DNA: TGCGCCAGCAGTCGGGGTCAGCTCTACGAGCAGTACTTC
V: TRBV7-2; J: TRBJ2-3; D: .; size: .; length: 17; CDR3: CASSLAGLVRRSNKQYF; DNA: TGTGCCAGCAGCTTAGCGGGCTTAGTTCGACGATCAAATAAGCAGTATTTT
V: TRBV13; J: TRBJ2-5; D: TRBD2; size: .; length: 14; CDR3: CASSLGGGLKTQYF; DNA: TGTGCCAGCAGCTTAGGGGGGGGGTTAAAGACCCAGTACTTC
V: TRBV14; J: TRBJ1-1; D: .; size: few; length: 13; CDR3: CASSQVSYTEAFF; DNA: TGTGCCAGCAGCCAAGTGAGCTACACTGAAGCTTTCTTT
V: TRBV12-3/TRBV12-4; J: TRBJ1-5; D: .; size: few; length: 14; CDR3: CASSSQQGTQPQHF; DNA: TGTGCCAGCAGTTCACAACAGGGAACTCAGCCCCAGCATTTT
V: TRBV7-9; J: TRBJ2-5; D: .; size: .; length: 12; CDR3: CALRRWTETQYF; DNA: TGTGCCCTCAGGAGGTGGACGGAGACCCAGTACTTC
V: TRBV7-2; J: TRBJ1-2; D: .; size: .; length: 15; CDR3: CASSLGGTGTGGYTF; DNA: TGTGCCAGCAGCTTGGGGGGCACGGGAACAGGTGGCTACACCTTC
V: TRBV19; J: TRBJ2-1; D: .; size: many; length: 12; CDR3: CASSTEGREQFF; DNA: TGTGCCAGTAGTACAGAGGGCCGTGAGCAGTTCTTC
V: TRBV7-2; J: TRBJ2-1; D: TRBD2; size: few; length: 13; CDR3: CASSVTSDNEQFF; DNA: TGTGCCAGCAGCGTCACTAGCGACAATGAGCAGTTCTTC
V: TRBV5-1; J: TRBJ1-2; D: .; size: many; length: 16; CDR3: CASSFDRPLANYGYTF; DNA: TGCGCCAGCAGCTTCGACAGGCCCCTTGCTAACTATGGCTACACCTTC
V: TRBV20-1; J: TRBJ1-4; D: .; size: .; length: 13; CDR3: CSADGIEGEKLFF; DNA: TGCAGTGCCGACGGCATAGAAGGTGAAAAACTGTTTTTT
V: TRBV6-5; J: TRBJ2-2; D: .; size: many; length: 14; CDR3: CASSYGTHTGELFF; DNA: TGTGCCAGCAGCTACGGGACACACACCGGGGAGCTGTTTTTT